Listed below are T cell receptor beta chains from one sample, sequenced in a study of cytomegalovirus exposure and HLA in healthy donors. Sequencing was performed with immunoSEQ multiplex PCR; in TCRdb, only in-frame clones are kept and a portion is missing. The sample holds 150,000 to 200,000 clones; around 77% are singletons and the top ten take 3.1%. Sequencing used PBMCs. These TCRs come from a female donor in good health and CMV-seronegative. Both conserved end residues are part of each CDR3. The D gene is left open where the match is weak. Expanded clones get a size class; other rows say once, few or many, or leave the size out.

size: -
V: TRBV4-2
D: -
J: TRBJ2-7
CDR3: CASSQDIAAPYEQYF
DNA: TGTGCCAGCAGCCAAGATATAGCTGCCCCATACGAGCAGTACTTC

size: -
V: TRBV19
D: TRBD1
J: TRBJ2-2
CDR3: CASSRRTGANTGELFF
DNA: TGTGCCAGTAGCCGACGGACAGGGGCGAACACCGGGGAGCTGTTTTTT

size: -
V: TRBV19
D: -
J: TRBJ1-4
CDR3: CASTDTGYEKLFF
DNA: TGTGCCAGTACCGACACGGGATATGAAAAACTGTTTTTT

size: -
V: TRBV28
D: TRBD2
J: TRBJ2-5
CDR3: CASSLDTSGGTAETQYF
DNA: TGTGCCAGCAGTTTAGATACTAGCGGGGGTACAGCGGAGACCCAGTACTTC

size: once
V: TRBV6-6
D: TRBD1
J: TRBJ2-7
CDR3: CASRIGTGSSYEQYF
DNA: TGTGCCAGCAGGATAGGGACAGGGTCTTCCTACGAGCAGTACTTC

size: -
V: TRBV4-1
D: TRBD1
J: TRBJ1-5
CDR3: CASSQVPTGTGVNQPQHF
DNA: TGCGCCAGCAGCCAAGTCCCCACCGGGACAGGGGTAAATCAGCCCCAGCATTTT

size: -
V: TRBV2
D: -
J: TRBJ1-4
CDR3: CASRGALGKLFF
DNA: TGTGCCAGCAGAGGGGCCCTTGGAAAACTGTTTTTT

size: -
V: TRBV5-1
D: TRBD2
J: TRBJ2-5
CDR3: CASSLGASGSGETQYF
DNA: TGCGCCAGCAGCTTGGGGGCTAGCGGGAGCGGAGAGACCCAGTACTTC

size: -
V: TRBV7-2
D: TRBD2
J: TRBJ2-1
CDR3: CASSSASGGPSYNEQFF
DNA: TGTGCCAGCAGCTCAGCTAGCGGGGGGCCGTCCTACAATGAGCAGTTCTTC

size: -
V: TRBV7-9
D: -
J: TRBJ1-5
CDR3: CASSLGGGRQSNQPQHF
DNA: TGTGCCAGCAGCTTAGGAGGGGGTAGACAGAGCAATCAGCCCCAGCATTTT

size: once
V: TRBV28
D: -
J: TRBJ2-7
CDR3: CASSSPGADSYEQYF
DNA: TGTGCCAGCAGTTCTCCGGGAGCGGACTCCTACGAGCAGTACTTC

size: -
V: TRBV9
D: TRBD1
J: TRBJ2-2
CDR3: CASSVGQGMTGELFF
DNA: TGTGCCAGCAGCGTCGGACAGGGTATGACCGGGGAGCTGTTTTTT

size: -
V: TRBV10-3
D: TRBD2
J: TRBJ2-3
CDR3: CAISDEIAGTSGTTQYF
DNA: TGTGCCATCAGTGACGAAATTGCCGGGACTAGCGGGACTACGCAGTATTTT

size: -
V: TRBV6-5
D: -
J: TRBJ1-3
CDR3: CASSYSLRGSGNTIYF
DNA: TGTGCCAGCAGTTACTCTTTAAGGGGTTCTGGAAACACCATATATTTT

size: -
V: TRBV15
D: TRBD1
J: TRBJ2-2
CDR3: CATSDDRGRSTGELFF
DNA: TGTGCCACCAGCGATGACAGGGGGCGTAGCACCGGGGAGCTGTTTTTT

size: -
V: TRBV19
D: -
J: TRBJ1-1
CDR3: CASSTPGGKNTEAFF
DNA: TGTGCCAGTAGTACCCCGGGAGGGAAGAACACTGAAGCTTTCTTT

size: -
V: TRBV7-2
D: TRBD1
J: TRBJ1-4
CDR3: CASSRTGPEKLFF
DNA: TGTGCCAGCAGCCGGACAGGCCCTGAAAAACTGTTTTTT

size: once
V: TRBV2
D: -
J: TRBJ2-3
CDR3: CASRARGSTDTQYF
DNA: TGTGCCAGCAGAGCGCGGGGAAGCACAGATACGCAGTATTTT

size: -
V: TRBV4-2
D: -
J: TRBJ2-7
CDR3: CASSQGFGPSRREGYEQYF
DNA: TGTGCCAGCAGCCAAGGCTTCGGGCCTAGCCGGAGGGAAGGCTACGAGCAGTACTTC

size: -
V: TRBV2
D: TRBD1
J: TRBJ2-1
CDR3: CASSRTGPFNEQFF
DNA: TGTGCCAGCAGTAGGACAGGACCCTTCAATGAGCAGTTCTTC

size: medium-sized
V: TRBV6-1
D: TRBD1
J: TRBJ1-5
CDR3: CASSEVMGGQVSNQPQHF
DNA: TGTGCCAGCAGTGAAGTCATGGGGGGACAGGTGAGCAATCAGCCCCAGCATTTT

size: -
V: TRBV6-6
D: TRBD1
J: TRBJ1-6
CDR3: CASRAGTGGIPLHF
DNA: TGTGCCAGCAGGGCCGGGACAGGGGGAATACCCCTCCACTTT

size: -
V: TRBV30
D: -
J: TRBJ1-5
CDR3: CAWSVGSGNQPQHF
DNA: TGTGCCTGGAGTGTAGGGTCAGGGAATCAGCCCCAGCATTTT

size: few
V: TRBV7-2
D: -
J: TRBJ1-2
CDR3: CASSLLGNYGYTF
DNA: TGTGCCAGCAGCTTATTGGGCAACTATGGCTACACCTTC

size: -
V: TRBV5-1
D: TRBD1
J: TRBJ2-2
CDR3: CASSLEGQPNTGELFF
DNA: TGCGCCAGCAGCTTGGAGGGACAGCCGAACACCGGGGAGCTGTTTTTT

size: few
V: TRBV5-1
D: TRBD2
J: TRBJ2-3
CDR3: CASSLEGPSGAYLSTQYF
DNA: TGCGCCAGCAGCTTGGAGGGCCCTAGCGGGGCCTATCTTTCTACGCAGTATTTT

size: -
V: TRBV28
D: TRBD1
J: TRBJ2-5
CDR3: CASRTTGGAETQYF
DNA: TGTGCCAGCAGGACAACAGGGGGCGCCGAGACCCAGTACTTC

size: -
V: TRBV6-1
D: -
J: TRBJ1-1
CDR3: CASSEARGTEAFF
DNA: TGTGCCAGCAGTGAAGCGCGGGGGACTGAAGCTTTCTTT

size: -
V: TRBV29-1
D: -
J: TRBJ1-1
CDR3: CSAGRQNNEAFF
DNA: TGCAGCGCGGGTCGGCAGAACAATGAAGCTTTCTTT

size: -
V: TRBV21-1
D: -
J: TRBJ1-1
CDR3: CASSRNRDRTEAFF
DNA: TGTGCCAGCAGCAGAAACAGGGATCGCACTGAAGCTTTCTTT

size: -
V: TRBV9
D: TRBD2
J: TRBJ2-1
CDR3: CASSVDPAGGPGYEQFF
DNA: TGTGCCAGCAGCGTAGATCCAGCGGGGGGGCCAGGGTATGAGCAGTTCTTC

size: -
V: TRBV7-9
D: TRBD2
J: TRBJ2-1
CDR3: CASTTGTSVYNEQFF
DNA: TGTGCCAGCACCACCGGGACTAGCGTCTACAATGAGCAGTTCTTC

size: -
V: TRBV19
D: TRBD1
J: TRBJ1-2
CDR3: CASSTRDRDGYTF
DNA: TGTGCCAGTAGTACCCGGGACAGGGATGGCTACACCTTC

size: -
V: TRBV27
D: -
J: TRBJ1-5
CDR3: CASALGGSNQPQHF
DNA: TGTGCCAGCGCATTAGGGGGTAGCAATCAGCCCCAGCATTTT

size: few
V: TRBV5-6
D: -
J: TRBJ2-2
CDR3: CASSYTRNTGELFF
DNA: TGTGCCAGCAGCTATACCAGGAACACCGGGGAGCTGTTTTTT

size: -
V: TRBV6-1
D: -
J: TRBJ2-3
CDR3: CASSEWRDTDTQYF
DNA: TGTGCCAGCAGTGAATGGAGGGACACAGATACGCAGTATTTT

size: -
V: TRBV7-9
D: TRBD2
J: TRBJ2-3
CDR3: CASSHMGRGLLRVDTQYF
DNA: TGTGCCAGCAGTCATATGGGGAGGGGACTCCTAAGGGTTGATACGCAGTATTTT

size: once
V: TRBV7-7
D: -
J: TRBJ2-3
CDR3: CASSPLASRTDTQYF
DNA: TGTGCCAGCAGCCCACTAGCTTCTCGGACAGATACGCAGTATTTT

size: few
V: TRBV19
D: -
J: TRBJ2-3
CDR3: CASRRSGSSTDTQYF
DNA: TGTGCCAGTAGGAGGTCGGGGTCCAGCACAGATACGCAGTATTTT

size: -
V: TRBV13
D: -
J: TRBJ1-1
CDR3: CASSLVLAQGNTEAFF
DNA: TGTGCCAGCAGCTTAGTGTTGGCCCAGGGGAACACTGAAGCTTTCTTT